This is a list of T cell receptor beta chains from one sample in a study of T cells in Graves' hyperthyroidism and ophthalmopathy. TCRdb reanalysed the multiplex PCR reads using MiXCR and keeps one entry per CDR3 protein. The sample lists approximately 400,000 distinct CDR3 sequences; about 15% were seen once. The sequenced sample was blood. The source of these receptors is a woman in her thirties with Graves' hyperthyroidism. Both conserved end residues are part of each CDR3. The order of the fields is J gene, V gene, CDR3 protein.

>TRBJ1-5|TRBV3-1
CASSPDKGNQPQHF
>TRBJ2-3|TRBV5-1
CASRESTTDTQYF
>TRBJ2-7|TRBV28
CASSFEGPPYEQYF
>TRBJ2-5|TRBV10-3
CAISGEGGGFETQYF
>TRBJ2-3|TRBV27
CASSFGTGSPDTQYF
>TRBJ2-6|TRBV28
CASSYPGLVSGANVLTF
>TRBJ2-1|TRBV20-1
CSAPLTGTTRNEQFF
>TRBJ1-2|TRBV18
CASSQSGQGNGYTF
>TRBJ2-7|TRBV27
CASSLSTSEIYEQYF
>TRBJ1-5|TRBV2
CASSEDEGLYSNQPQHF
>TRBJ2-7|TRBV3-1
CASSPGTGAIYEQYF
>TRBJ2-3|TRBV5-1
CASRTQRFTDTQYF
>TRBJ2-2|TRBV9
CASSTLTGELFF
>TRBJ2-1|TRBV12-3/TRBV12-4
CASSQSLGTSGTNEQFF
>TRBJ1-2|TRBV29-1
CSVEDPPGSPGYTF
>TRBJ1-6|TRBV5-6
CASSPPRGNSPLHF
>TRBJ2-2|TRBV11-1
CASSLDGQNTGELFF
>TRBJ1-4|TRBV12-3/TRBV12-4
CASSLARSEKLFF
>TRBJ1-5|TRBV12-3/TRBV12-4
CASSSGTSSNQPQHF
>TRBJ2-6|TRBV20-1
CSARAWDRATGANVLTF
>TRBJ2-7|TRBV7-2
CASSLMGGTGRYEQYF
>TRBJ2-1|TRBV3-1
CASSQEVGARFF
>TRBJ2-3|TRBV14
CASSQDFLLSGGEITDTQYF
>TRBJ1-5|TRBV28
CASRPEGGWEQPQHF
>TRBJ2-5|TRBV11-2
CASSLAQRGLAGGPAMKETQYF
>TRBJ1-2|TRBV2
CASSPGRTGTAYGYTF
>TRBJ2-3|TRBV7-9
CASSPLDFPDTQYF
>TRBJ2-1|TRBV7-6
CASSVVGQSSNEQFF
>TRBJ1-3|TRBV5-1
CASSTLTSGTGSGNTIYF
>TRBJ1-1|TRBV2
CASSREQLNTEAFF
>TRBJ2-1|TRBV30
CAWSLSGYNEQFF
>TRBJ2-1|TRBV29-1
CSVEIAGRYVEQFF
>TRBJ1-1|TRBV18
CASSPRPMNTEAFF
>TRBJ2-1|TRBV29-1
CSSRELGYNEQFF
>TRBJ2-7|TRBV3-1
CASSPQGAGYEQYF
>TRBJ1-2|TRBV20-1
CSAPGTGWDGYTF
>TRBJ2-7|TRBV19
CASSRRGSSSYEQYF
>TRBJ2-5|TRBV7-9
CASSPRIGTSGSRETQYF
>TRBJ2-7|TRBV10-3
CATGTSGSDEQYF
>TRBJ2-1|TRBV11-2
CASSLDGASGRAEQFF
>TRBJ2-7|TRBV19
CASSSRTGVGEQYF
>TRBJ1-5|TRBV10-3
CAIKLDAGAEQPQHF
>TRBJ1-2|TRBV2
CASRIGGRNYGYTF
>TRBJ2-2|TRBV15
CATSNSGTGVGELFF
>TRBJ2-1|TRBV5-4
CASSSLFTSGNLEQFF
>TRBJ2-1|TRBV24-1
CATSSGGTGSSYNEQFF
>TRBJ2-3|TRBV2
CASSEGVGRPSTDTQYF
>TRBJ1-1|TRBV3-1
CASSLTGTGFAFF
>TRBJ1-2|TRBV28
CASSPRQTGYTF
>TRBJ1-5|TRBV20-1
CSAPRDLNQPQHF
>TRBJ1-5|TRBV6-5
CASSYSPRSLNQPQHF
>TRBJ2-3|TRBV3-1
CASRPGMGDTQYF
>TRBJ2-4|TRBV6-1
CASSQGRAVAKNIQYF
>TRBJ2-1|TRBV29-1
CSAEGSSYNEQFF
>TRBJ2-7|TRBV5-1
CASSFQEGALEQYF
>TRBJ2-3|TRBV11-2
CASSPPGLAGTDTQYF
>TRBJ1-5|TRBV30
CAWSGNSNQPQHF